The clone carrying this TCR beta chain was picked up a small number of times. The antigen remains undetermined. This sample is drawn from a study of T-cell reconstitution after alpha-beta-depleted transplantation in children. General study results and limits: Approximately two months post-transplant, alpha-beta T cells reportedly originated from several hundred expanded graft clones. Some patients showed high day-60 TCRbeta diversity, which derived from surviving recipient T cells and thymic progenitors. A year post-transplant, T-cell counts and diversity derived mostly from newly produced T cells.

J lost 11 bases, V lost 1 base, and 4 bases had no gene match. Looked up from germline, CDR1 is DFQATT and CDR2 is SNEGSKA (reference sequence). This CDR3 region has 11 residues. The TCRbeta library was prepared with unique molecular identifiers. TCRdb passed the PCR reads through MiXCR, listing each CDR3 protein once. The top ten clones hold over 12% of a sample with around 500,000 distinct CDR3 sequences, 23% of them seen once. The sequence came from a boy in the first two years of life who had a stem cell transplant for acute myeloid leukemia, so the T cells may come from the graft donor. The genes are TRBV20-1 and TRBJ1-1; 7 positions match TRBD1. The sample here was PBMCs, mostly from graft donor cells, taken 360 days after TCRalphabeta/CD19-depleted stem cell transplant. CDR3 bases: TGCAGTGCTAGAGGATCGGACAGGGCTTTCTTT. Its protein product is CSARGSDRAFF.